What follows are 22 T cell receptor beta chains derived from one specimen sequenced in a study of prognosis after radiotherapy for stage I lung cancer. CDR3 of TCR beta was amplified from genomic DNA via a two-round multiplex PCR. It was primers specific to each TRBV and TRBJ gene that first-round PCR used. TCRdb redid the calling of the multiplex PCR reads with MiXCR, one entry per CDR3 protein. The sample has about 27,000 distinct CDR3 sequences, approximately 29% seen once. Sequenced here: PBMCs, sampled before or after stereotactic body radiation therapy (not recorded which). The receptors here all came from a donor over 45 with non-small cell lung cancer.

There are a few counts of this clonotype. This clone may be a read error of a much larger clone one base away. The chain couples TRBV2 to TRBJ1-1, with TRBD1 matching 8 bases. V lost 3 bases, J lost 5 bases, and 8 bases stayed unmatched. The CDR3 is 15 residues long. The germline V gene encodes CDR1 SNHLY and CDR2 FYNNEI. CDR3 nucleotides: TGTGCCAGCAGTGACTCCAGGGGGCGGGGAACTGAAGCTTTCTTT. Amino acid sequence: CASSDSRGRGTEAFF.

The V call is TRBV12-3 or TRBV12-4, the J call TRBJ2-3; TRBD1 might be the D (5 bases). The V gene lost 5 bases and the J gene lost 0 bases, with 18 bases spanning the gap. This CDR3 contains 17 residues. The CDR3 DNA follows: TGTGCCAGCAGTCCAGGCAGGTGGGGCCCGAGCACAGATACGCAGTATTTT. Residues: CASSPGRWGPSTDTQYF.

Many counts were recorded for this clonotype. The chain couples TRBV20-1 to TRBJ2-5; 7 bases are a match to TRBD2. Germline V CDR1 and CDR2: DFQATT, SNEGSKA (reference sequence). The CDR3 is 14 residues long. J lost 5 bases, V lost 3 bases, and 9 bases had no gene match. CDR3 in amino acids: CSASSGGDLETQYF. CDR3 DNA: TGCAGTGCTAGTTCGGGAGGAGATCTGGAGACCCAGTACTTC.

At least ten counts were recorded for this clonotype. The V call is TRBV5-4, the J call TRBJ2-3; either TRBD1 or TRBD2 may fit D (5 bases each). CDR3 length: 13 amino acids. The ends were cut back, 3 bases at V and 2 bases at J, with 7 bases in the middle. Per germline, CDR1 SGHNT and CDR2 YYREEE (reference sequence). CDR3 sequence reads: CASSSGPTDTQYF. CDR3 DNA sequence: TGTGCCAGCAGCTCGGGACCCACAGATACGCAGTATTTT.

At least ten counts were recorded for this clonotype. The chain carries TRBV20-1 and TRBJ2-3; possibly TRBD1 or TRBD2 for D (5 bases each). Deletions cut 0 bases from V and 1 base from J, with 14 bases between. The CDR3 has 16 residues. CDR1 and CDR2 (germline): DFQATT, SNEGSKA (reference sequence). The CDR3 is CSARDRPGLRTDTQYF. CDR3 nucleotide sequence: TGCAGTGCTAGAGATCGACCGGGGCTACGCACAGATACGCAGTATTTT.

Notes on this clonotype: This may arise from a read error, as a much more abundant clone is one base away. Here the CDR3 DNA reads TGTGCCAGCAGCCTAAAGGGGGGGCAGGGGGAGACCCAGTACTTC. Translation: CASSLKGGQGETQYF. This chain uses TRBV5-6 with TRBJ2-5; TRBD2 is a possible D gene (7 bases). The CDR3 sequence is 15 residues long. Trimming took 4 bases from V and 5 from J, leaving 18 bases between them. Germline V lookup: CDR1 SGHDT, CDR2 YYEEEE.

This clonotype ranks as medium-sized. The chain combines TRBV30 with TRBJ2-7, with 12 bases lining up with TRBD1. V dropped 2 bases and J dropped 6; count of bases not matched to a gene: 5. This CDR3 spans 14 amino acids. Germline assignment: CDR1 GTSNPN and CDR2 SVGIG (reference sequence). CDR3 in DNA: TGTGCCTGGAGTCCGGGACAGGGGGCGACCGAGCAGTACTTC. Encoded protein: CAWSPGQGATEQYF.

The sample holds many counts of this clonotype. This chain connects TRBV2 to TRBJ1-2; 7 nucleotides align to TRBD1. The germline CDR1 and CDR2 sequences are SNHLY and FYNNEI. The CDR3 consists of 15 residues. V lost 6 bases to trimming and J lost 1 base; unmatched junction nucleotides: 8. CDR3 region: CASRPDRAGNYGYTF. The CDR3 DNA is TGTGCCAGCAGACCCGACAGGGCGGGTAACTATGGCTACACCTTC.

This clonotype was counted at least ten times. The V gene is TRBV7-6, the J gene TRBJ2-7, with D uncertain. V dropped 1 base and J dropped 0 bases, with 4 bases sitting between them. CDR1 is SGHVS, CDR2 FNYEAQ, per germline. The CDR3 loop spans 13 amino acids. The CDR3 nucleotides read TGTGCCAGCAGCTTAGACCTCTCCTACGAGCAGTACTTC. Translated, it gives CASSLDLSYEQYF.

The rearrangement links TRBV7-9 to TRBJ1-1; 9 bases fit TRBD1. Germline V lookup: CDR1 SEHNR, CDR2 FQNEAQ (reference sequence). Germline trimming cut 1 base from V and 10 bases from J; bases unmatched to any gene: 7. This CDR3 is 14 amino acids long. This CDR3 reads CASSLGRDRAPAFF. In nucleotides, the CDR3 is TGTGCCAGCAGCTTAGGTAGGGACAGGGCCCCAGCTTTCTTT.

This clonotype was observed many times. The V call is TRBV6-1, the J call TRBJ1-5; D uncertain. The V gene's germline CDR1 is MNHNS and CDR2 SASEGT. The CDR3 is made up of 14 amino acids. V lost 1 base, J lost 8 bases, and 12 bases lay in between. The CDR3 region has the DNA TGTGCCAGCAGTGAAGGAAACCGACCCGAGCCCCAGCATTTT. This translates into CASSEGNRPEPQHF.

This clonotype was found once. The chain couples TRBV19 to TRBJ2-5; TRBD2 matches 10 bases. V trimming: 3 bases; J trimming: 5 bases; junction bases outside the gene matches: 3. This CDR3 spans 14 amino acids. CDR1 is LNHDA, CDR2 SQIVND, per germline (reference sequence). In DNA form, the CDR3 reads TGTGCCAGTAGTATGAGCGGGAGGGAGGAGACCCAGTACTTC. Translating gives CASSMSGREETQYF.

The rearrangement links TRBV19 to TRBJ2-3; the D gene could be TRBD1 or TRBD2 (5 bases each). The CDR3 runs 13 residues. Germline V gene sequence: CDR1 LNHDA, CDR2 SQIVND (reference sequence). V was pared by 5 bases and J by 4 bases, with 10 bases between. The CDR3 coding sequence is TGTGCCAGTAGTGGGACCGGTGCAGATACGCAGTATTTT. It translates to CASSGTGADTQYF. Supplemented by reference TRBV19 and TRBJ2-3, the full variable domain reads DGGITQSPKYLFRKEGQNVTLSCEQNLNHDAMYWYRQDPGQGLRLIYYSQIVNDFQKGDIAEGYSVSREKKESFPLTVTSAQKNPTAFYLCASSGTGADTQYFGPGTRLTVL.

The chain couples TRBV7-2 to TRBJ2-7; maybe TRBD2 (5 bases). Trimming left V 1 base short and J 5 bases short, with 15 bases between. The germline V gene has CDR1 SGHTA and CDR2 FQGNSA. This CDR3 has 15 residues. The CDR3 DNA follows: TGTGCCAGCAGCTTAGATGGTTTCCCGGGAAACGAGCAGTACTTC. The encoded protein is CASSLDGFPGNEQYF.

This clonotype was seen ten or more times. This chain uses TRBV6-2 or TRBV6-3 with TRBJ2-1; D remains unclear. This CDR3 spans 13 amino acids. The germline V and J ends were trimmed by 8 bases and 0 bases, with 8 bases remaining between them. In germline, CDR1 is MNHEY, CDR2 SVGEGT. CDR3 sequence reads: CASASSSYNEQFF. In DNA, the CDR3 is TGTGCCAGCGCTTCAAGCTCCTACAATGAGCAGTTCTTC.

This clonotype was recorded at least ten times. The chain employs TRBV20-1 and TRBJ1-5; no definite D call. The germline V and J ends were trimmed by 0 bases and 5 bases, with 17 bases remaining between them. CDR1 is DFQATT and CDR2 is SNEGSKA in the germline V gene (reference sequence). This CDR3 is built from 16 residues. Here the CDR3 DNA reads TGCAGTGCTAGAGATAGGCGGAAAGGAGATCATCAGCCCCAGCATTTT. Translation gives CSARDRRKGDHQPQHF.

As to this clonotype: This sequence may be a read error, since a much larger clone differs from it by one base. The chain recombines TRBV3-1 with TRBJ2-7; no definite D call. Germline V gene sequence: CDR1 LGHDT, CDR2 YNNKEL (reference sequence). The CDR3 is made up of 15 amino acids. The CDR3: CAISQGFSGPQGQYF. The CDR3 bases are TGTGCCATCAGCCAAGGTTTTTCAGGACCCCAAGGGCAGTACTTC.

This clonotype was counted ten times or more. This chain links TRBV7-9 with TRBJ1-1, with 7 nucleotides matching TRBD1. The CDR3 is 14 residues long. The trim removed 5 bases at V and 4 bases at J, leaving 7 bases unmatched. The germline V gene has CDR1 SEHNR and CDR2 FQNEAQ (reference sequence). In DNA, the CDR3 is TGTGCCAGCAGCCAGGGGGGACGGTCCACTGAAGCTTTCTTT. Its translation is CASSQGGRSTEAFF.

The table lists this clonotype with many counts. The chain recombines TRBV14 with TRBJ1-3, with 7 positions matching TRBD1. This CDR3 region has 16 residues. The ends lost 4 bases at V and 4 bases at J; junction bases unmatched: 10. Germline V gene lookup returns CDR1 SGHDN and CDR2 FVKESK. CDR3 nucleotides: TGTGCCAGCAGCCCCTGGGACAGCCGTTTGGGAAACACCATATATTTT. Translation gives CASSPWDSRLGNTIYF.

This clonotype was counted only a few times. This chain joins TRBV6-1 and TRBJ1-2; the match to TRBD1 covers 12 bases. The CDR3 contains 16 residues. V shed 5 bases, J shed 4 bases, and the junction held 8 bases outside the gene matches. Germline assignment: CDR1 MNHNS and CDR2 SASEGT. CDR3 sequence: CASSIRGTGGTYGYTF. The CDR3 DNA follows: TGTGCCAGCAGTATCAGGGGGACAGGGGGCACCTATGGCTACACCTTC.

This clonotype was seen ten or more times. The chain links TRBV9 to TRBJ2-2; D is ambiguous. The CDR3 extends over 14 amino acids. The V gene lost 2 bases and the J gene lost 3 bases, with 8 bases spanning the gap. Per germline, CDR1 SGDLS and CDR2 YYNGEE. The CDR3 DNA follows: TGTGCCAGCAGCGTCGGACGCCACACCGGGGAGCTGTTTTTT. Translation: CASSVGRHTGELFF.

There are a few counts of this clonotype. Being one base from a much bigger clone, this may be a read error. This sequence joins TRBV5-4 and TRBJ2-7; TRBD2 aligns across 11 bases. CDR3 length: 16 amino acids. Germline V CDR1 and CDR2: SGHNT, YYREEE (reference sequence). The CDR3 DNA follows: TGTGCCATCAGCGGAACTAGCGGGAGTCTCCCCTACGAGCAGTACTTC. Translating gives CAISGTSGSLPYEQYF.